These 17 T cell receptor beta chains share one sample of origin, sequenced in a study of T cells after yellow fever vaccination. TCRdb re-analysed the 5' RACE reads in MiXCR, keeping a single row per CDR3 protein. The sample records 150,000 to 200,000 distinct CDR3 sequences, approximately 9.9% being singletons. The input for sequencing was CD8+ T cells sorted from PBMCs, taken 15 days after the yellow fever booster vaccination. The origin of the receptors is a man aged 18 to 30 who received the YFV17D yellow fever vaccine.

The chain recombines TRBV5-6 with TRBJ1-5; 8 bases agree with TRBD1. V trimming: 2 bases; J trimming: 9 bases; junction bases outside the gene matches: 13. This CDR3 contains 16 residues. Germline CDR1 reads SGHDT; CDR2 reads YYEEEE. The DNA for the CDR3 is TGTGCCAGCAGCTTATGTTGCGGACAGGGCGGATGGCCCCAGCATTTT. Amino acids: CASSLCCGQGGWPQHF.

J is TRBJ2-3 and V is TRBV29-1; TRBD2 matches 8 bases. V shed 3 bases, J shed 2 bases, and the junction held 4 bases outside the gene matches. This CDR3 has 14 amino acids. Per germline, CDR1 SQVTM and CDR2 ANQGSEA. As DNA, the CDR3 is TGCAGCGTTGAGCGGGGGGACTACACAGATACGCAGTATTTT. Its protein product is CSVERGDYTDTQYF.

The CDR3 spells CSVEDWPRHYGYTF. CDR3 nucleotides: TGCAGCGTTGAAGATTGGCCTCGTCACTATGGCTACACCTTC. V and J are TRBV29-1 and TRBJ1-2; D remains ambiguous. CDR1 and CDR2 (germline): SQVTM, ANQGSEA. The CDR3 has 14 residues. Trimming took 0 bases from V and 3 from J, leaving 11 bases between them.

This clonotype was seen more than once but under ten times. This chain connects TRBV11-2 to TRBJ2-7, with D possibly being TRBD2 (6 bases). Trimming took off 4 bases at V and 7 bases at J, with 20 bases between the two ends. The CDR3 contains 15 residues. Germline loops: CDR1 SGHAT, CDR2 FQNNGV. Here the CDR3 DNA reads TGTGCCAGCAGCTCAAGCAGGGCGGGGAGCTGGGAGCAGTACTTC. Its protein product is CASSSSRAGSWEQYF.

The genes are TRBV2 and TRBJ2-1; D not resolved. CDR1 SNHLY and CDR2 FYNNEI come from the germline V gene. The V gene lost 6 bases and the J gene lost 8 bases, with 17 bases spanning the gap. There are 14 residues in the CDR3. The CDR3 region has the DNA TGTGCCAGCAGCCAAGGCAACAATTTCCATGAGCAGTTCTTC. Encoded protein: CASSQGNNFHEQFF.

This clonotype turned up a few times. V is TRBV2 and J is TRBJ2-7; 11 bases line up with TRBD2. V shed 3 bases and J 3 bases; nucleotides not matched to a gene: 1. This CDR3 comprises 14 residues. The germline CDR1 and CDR2 sequences are SNHLY and FYNNEI. The CDR3 loop is CASSDLAGGYEQYF. The CDR3 DNA is TGTGCCAGCAGTGATCTAGCGGGGGGCTACGAGCAGTACTTC.

This clonotype was found once. The CDR3 region is CASSLVRSTGELFF. As DNA, the CDR3 is TGTGCCAGCAGCTTAGTGAGAAGCACCGGGGAGCTGTTTTTT. This chain connects TRBV7-9 to TRBJ2-2; D call uncertain. Trimming removed 1 base at V and 4 bases at J, with 7 bases between. Germline V lookup: CDR1 SEHNR, CDR2 FQNEAQ (reference sequence). The CDR3 is 14 residues long.

This rearrangement joins TRBV7-2 to TRBJ2-3, with 8 bases identical to TRBD2. CDR1 and CDR2 (germline): SGHTA, FQGNSA. V was clipped by 4 bases and J by 5 bases; unmatched bases: 14. CDR3 size: 17 residues. This CDR3 is CASSSPGTRGYQDTQYF. The DNA for the CDR3 is TGTGCCAGCAGCTCCCCTGGGACTAGGGGATACCAAGATACGCAGTATTTT.

In this sample, this clonotype turned up a few times. The rearrangement links TRBV6-2 or TRBV6-3 to TRBJ1-2, with 8 bases fitting TRBD1. The germline V gene has CDR1 MNHEY and CDR2 SVGEGT. The junction had 10 bases not matched to a gene; V was cut back by 0 bases and J by 4 bases. This CDR3 is 17 amino acids long. CDR3 region: CASSYSDRGGQGYGYTF. The DNA for the CDR3 is TGTGCCAGCAGTTACTCCGACCGCGGCGGACAGGGCTATGGCTACACCTTC.

This clonotype was seen repeatedly, ten times or more. The chain has TRBV9 and TRBJ2-3, with D uncertain. This CDR3 spans 15 amino acids. The germline V and J ends were trimmed by 1 base and 4 bases, with 13 bases remaining between them. The germline V gene encodes CDR1 SGDLS and CDR2 YYNGEE. The CDR3 here is CASSVTGLSSDTQYF. As DNA, the CDR3 is TGTGCCAGCAGCGTAACCGGGCTGAGCTCAGATACGCAGTATTTT.

The chain uses TRBV5-1 and TRBJ2-1; 10 bases are a match to TRBD1. After removal of 0 bases from V and 10 bases from J, the junction contained 10 bases not matched to a gene. The CDR3 contains 16 residues. Germline CDR1 reads SGHRS; CDR2 reads YFSETQ. The CDR3 nucleotides are TGCGCCAGCAGCTTGGAGAAGGGGACAGGGGAGATGGAGCAGTTCTTC. Its translation is CASSLEKGTGEMEQFF.

This clonotype was seen only a few times. The chain couples TRBV12-3 or TRBV12-4 to TRBJ2-7; D possibly matches TRBD1 or TRBD2 (5 bases each). This CDR3 has 13 amino acids. V was cut by 3 bases and J by 5 bases, with 11 bases left in between. The CDR3 DNA is TGTGCCAGCAGTTTTACCAGGGACCACGAGCAGTACTTC. Translating it yields CASSFTRDHEQYF.

The CDR3 bases are TGTGCCAGCAGTTATAGCGGGGGGCTTGGAGAGCAGTTCTTC. Its protein product is CASSYSGGLGEQFF. This sequence joins TRBV6-2 or TRBV6-3 and TRBJ2-1; 10 bases agree with TRBD2. The germline V gene has CDR1 MNHEY and CDR2 SVGEGT. The CDR3 covers 14 residues. The V segment lost 3 bases and the J segment 10 bases; nucleotides outside the gene matches: 6.

In this sample, this clonotype turned up a few times. The chain employs TRBV4-3 and TRBJ2-1; maybe TRBD2 (6 bases). V lost 4 bases to trimming and J lost 4 bases, with 8 bases between them. This CDR3 is 13 amino acids long. Germline V gene sequence: CDR1 LGHNA, CDR2 YSLEER. The CDR3 DNA reads TGCGCCAGCAGCCGGGGGGAATACAATGAGCAGTTCTTC. The encoded protein is CASSRGEYNEQFF.

Only a few counts were recorded for this clonotype. The rearrangement joins TRBV20-1 to TRBJ2-7; weak D call: TRBD2 (5 bases). V was shortened by 6 bases and J by 3 bases, with 12 bases between the two germline ends. This CDR3 comprises 12 residues. The germline V gene encodes CDR1 DFQATT and CDR2 SNEGSKA (reference sequence). The CDR3 DNA is TGCAGTGCCACCAGAGGACTCTACGAGCAGTACTTC. It translates to CSATRGLYEQYF.

This clonotype was seen more than once but under ten times. J is TRBJ2-7 and V is TRBV7-9; TRBD1 aligns across 9 bases. V lost 1 base to trimming and J lost 3 bases; unmatched junction nucleotides: 4. The germline CDR1 and CDR2 sequences are SEHNR and FQNEAQ (reference sequence). The CDR3 has 15 amino acids. CDR3 sequence: CASSLEGTGFYEQYV. CDR3 DNA sequence: TGTGCCAGCAGCTTAGAGGGGACAGGGTTCTACGAGCAGTACGTC.

This clonotype was seen only a few times. The rearrangement joins TRBV6-5 to TRBJ2-3; tentative D call: TRBD1 (6 bases). V lost 2 bases, J lost 1 base, and 16 bases lay in between. The CDR3 contains 17 residues. In germline, CDR1 is MNHEY, CDR2 SVGAGI. CDR3 sequence reads: CASSYLRQVGGTDTQYF. The CDR3 DNA follows: TGTGCCAGCAGTTACCTTCGACAGGTCGGTGGCACAGATACGCAGTATTTT.